Listed here are 11 T cell receptor beta chains from one sample, sequenced in a study of T-cell memory formation after mild COVID-19. TCRdb passed the 5' RACE reads through MiXCR, listing each CDR3 protein once. The data contain some 180,000 distinct CDR3 sequences, approximately 12% of them singletons. Sequenced material: PBMCs or a T cell subset sorted from them (not recorded which). Receptors were obtained from a man between 18 and 35 years old who had mild COVID-19 (a few samples of this study predate the infection). Cell type and time point are not known.

V usage is TRBV5-6 and J usage is TRBJ2-1; 7 nucleotides align to TRBD2. The CDR3 spans 15 residues. CDR1 is SGHDT, CDR2 YYEEEE, per germline. V gave up 0 bases and J gave up 6 bases; unmatched junction bases: 6. CDR3 in DNA: TGTGCCAGCAGCTTGGGACTAGCTCAAAGCAATGAGCAGTTCTTC. Translating it yields CASSLGLAQSNEQFF.

The CDR3 here is CASSVGGTGANVLTF. The CDR3 bases are TGTGCCAGCAGCGTAGGGGGAACTGGGGCCAACGTCCTGACTTTC. The genes are TRBV9 and TRBJ2-6; no clear D. The CDR3 is 15 residues long. Germline CDR1 SGDLS, CDR2 YYNGEE. V was shortened by 0 bases and J by 2 bases, with 6 bases between the two germline ends. The whole variable domain, remainder taken from reference TRBV9 and TRBJ2-6, is DSGVTQTPKHLITATGQRVTLRCSPRSGDLSVYWYQQSLDQGLQFLIQYYNGEERAKGNILERFSAQQFPDLHSELNLSSLELGDSALYFCASSVGGTGANVLTFGAGSRLTVL.

V and J are TRBV28 and TRBJ2-3, with D possibly being TRBD2 (6 bases). Germline CDR1 reads MDHEN; CDR2 reads SYDVKM. Trimming took 8 bases from V and 5 from J, leaving 20 bases between them. CDR3 length equals 15 residues. Here the CDR3 DNA reads TGTGCCAGCGGATGGGGGGACCGCGGCGGAGATACGCAGTATTTT. The encoded protein is CASGWGDRGGDTQYF.

This clonotype was seen a handful of times. For the CDR3, the DNA is TGCGCCAGCAGCCCGGGACAGGGGGCCGCAGATACGCAGTATTTT. It translates to CASSPGQGAADTQYF. The chain couples TRBV5-1 to TRBJ2-3; 12 nucleotides align to TRBD1. Germline CDR1 reads SGHRS; CDR2 reads YFSETQ. This CDR3 region has 15 residues. Losses at the gene ends were 4 bases for V and 4 bases for J; bases not matched to a gene: 4.

At least ten counts were recorded for this clonotype. The genes are TRBV24-1 and TRBJ1-6; D unresolved. Germline lookup yields CDR1 KGHDR and CDR2 SFDVKD. The V end lost 2 bases, the J end lost 10 bases, and 5 bases lay between the germline ends. The CDR3 is 12 residues long. Here the CDR3 DNA reads TGTGCCACCAGTGATTCGACCTCACCCCTCCACTTT. Protein sequence: CATSDSTSPLHF.

The chain joins TRBV30 to TRBJ2-5; 10 bases map to TRBD1. Trimming at V came to 3 bases and at J to 5 bases, leaving 12 bases not matched to a gene. CDR1 and CDR2 (germline): GTSNPN, SVGIG (reference sequence). The CDR3 sequence is 16 residues long. The CDR3 nucleotides read TGTGCCTGGAGCACCCATCCGGGACAGGGGCGGGAGACCCAGTACTTC. Protein product: CAWSTHPGQGRETQYF.

The chain links TRBV24-1 to TRBJ2-2; 7 nucleotides match TRBD1. CDR1 and CDR2 (germline): KGHDR, SFDVKD. The CDR3 is 13 residues long. J was trimmed by 2 bases and V by 9 bases; bases with no gene match: 2. CDR3 sequence: CATGDSNTGELFF. The CDR3 DNA sequence: TGTGCCACCGGGGACAGCAACACCGGGGAGCTGTTTTTT.

This clonotype was detected many times. The chain has TRBV5-1 and TRBJ2-7; D unresolved. Trimming left V 5 bases short and J 12 bases short, with 27 bases between. Germline V gene sequence: CDR1 SGHRS, CDR2 YFSETQ. This CDR3 is built from 15 residues. In nucleotides, the CDR3 is TGCGCCAGCAGTTCCGGACCCGCCGGGCCTTCAACTTGGTACGTC. This translates into CASSSGPAGPSTWYV.

CDR3 protein: CASRYGTNNEKLFF. CDR3 in DNA: TGTGCCAGCAGATACGGGACAAACAATGAAAAACTGTTTTTT. This chain joins TRBV6-5 and TRBJ1-4, with D tentatively TRBD1 (6 bases). The CDR3 is 14 residues long. Germline CDR1 reads MNHEY; CDR2 reads SVGAGI. Deletions cut 6 bases from V and 5 bases from J, with 13 bases between.

In its sample, this clonotype was seen many times. The chain couples TRBV7-9 to TRBJ2-7, with TRBD1 as a possible D gene (7 bases). Germline CDR1 reads SEHNR; CDR2 reads FQNEAQ (reference sequence). The CDR3 has 15 amino acids. Trimming took off 5 bases at V and 5 bases at J, with 19 bases between the two ends. The chain's CDR3 is CASSQGGRMGHEQYF. In DNA form, the CDR3 reads TGTGCCAGCAGCCAGGGGGGCAGGATGGGCCACGAGCAGTACTTC.

This clonotype was counted a few times. V and J are TRBV5-1 and TRBJ2-1, with 7 bases matching TRBD1. From germline, CDR1 is SGHRS and CDR2 YFSETQ. The CDR3 sequence is 16 residues long. Trimming removed 5 bases from V and 0 bases from J; junction bases left unmatched: 8. This CDR3 reads CASSPETGSSYNEQFF. The CDR3 region has the DNA TGCGCCAGCAGTCCCGAGACAGGGAGCTCCTACAATGAGCAGTTCTTC.